One and the same sample provided the 29 T cell receptor beta chains below, sequenced in a study of neoadjuvant anti-PD-1 for oral cavity cancer. Method: immunoSEQ multiplex PCR; TCRdb's copy keeps in-frame clones and lacks some. The repertoire holds about 62,000 clones, around 80% seen once, with just over 2.5% in the top ten. Here the sequenced sample was PBMCs, taken before nivolumab (anti-PD-1) treatment. Receptors originate from a person aged 40 to 85 with oral cavity squamous cell carcinoma.

This chain connects TRBV6-1 to TRBJ1-1; D is ambiguous. The CDR3 is 13 amino acids. V lost 5 bases and J 5 bases, leaving 12 bases between the germline ends. The germline V gene encodes CDR1 MNHNS and CDR2 SASEGT. CDR3 sequence: CASSKTMGTEAFF. As DNA, the CDR3 is TGTGCCAGCAGTAAAACGATGGGGACTGAAGCTTTCTTT.

This clone appeared a few times. This chain uses TRBV6-6 with TRBJ1-2; D ambiguous. The V end lost 8 bases, the J end lost 2 bases, and 12 bases lay between the germline ends. This CDR3 is built from 13 residues. The V gene's germline CDR1 is MNHNY and CDR2 SVGAGI (reference sequence). The chain's CDR3 is CASRKGRNYGYTF. The CDR3 bases are TGTGCCAGCCGGAAAGGGAGAAACTATGGCTACACCTTC.

The V gene is TRBV9, the J gene TRBJ2-1, with 13 bases that match TRBD2. The ends lost 3 bases at V and 10 bases at J; junction bases unmatched: 10. Germline assignment: CDR1 SGDLS and CDR2 YYNGEE. This CDR3 spans 16 amino acids. The CDR3: CASSDRLAGGWGEQFF. In nucleotides, the CDR3 is TGTGCCAGCAGCGACCGACTAGCGGGAGGTTGGGGGGAGCAGTTCTTC.

J is TRBJ2-1 and V is TRBV6-5, with D perhaps TRBD1 (6 bases). V was pared by 4 bases and J by 7 bases, with 14 bases between. Germline V CDR1 and CDR2: MNHEY, SVGAGI. CDR3 length: 14 residues. CDR3 sequence reads: CASSSSGAVNEQFF. DNA of the CDR3: TGTGCCAGCAGTTCGTCAGGGGCTGTAAATGAGCAGTTCTTC.

The rearrangement uses TRBV5-6 and TRBJ2-7, with D perhaps given as TRBD1 or TRBD2 (5 bases each). The CDR3 has 16 residues. The V end was cut by 2 bases, the J end by 0 bases, with 15 bases between. Germline values: CDR1 SGHDT, CDR2 YYEEEE. The CDR3 coding sequence is TGTGCCAGCAGCTTCTTCCGGGGCAGCAGCTCCTACGAGCAGTACTTC. It is translated as CASSFFRGSSSYEQYF.

The chain recombines TRBV28 with TRBJ2-2; D gene unclear. Germline CDR1 MDHEN, CDR2 SYDVKM. This CDR3 is built from 12 residues. With 8 bases removed from V and 6 bases from J, the gap between germline ends came to 10 bases. The CDR3 protein is CASSWGAGELFF. In DNA form, the CDR3 reads TGTGCCAGCTCGTGGGGTGCCGGGGAGCTGTTTTTT.

The chain uses TRBV5-4 and TRBJ2-3; no reliable D call. V dropped 2 bases and J dropped 2 bases, with 3 bases sitting between them. This CDR3 is built from 12 residues. Germline-derived CDR1 and CDR2 are SGHNT and YYREEE (reference sequence). The CDR3 nucleotides read TGTGCCAGCAGCTTCTCCACAGATACGCAGTATTTT. This encodes CASSFSTDTQYF.

The rearrangement joins TRBV2 to TRBJ2-5, with D uncertain. V lost 2 bases and J 4 bases, leaving 8 bases between the germline ends. Per germline, CDR1 SNHLY and CDR2 FYNNEI. The CDR3 sequence is 13 residues long. CDR3 region: CASSETWSETQYF. The DNA for the CDR3 is TGTGCCAGCAGTGAAACTTGGTCAGAGACCCAGTACTTC. The variable domain in full, completed from reference TRBV2 and TRBJ2-5, reads EPEVTQTPSHQVTQMGQEVILRCVPISNHLYFYWYRQILGQKVEFLVSFYNNEISEKSEIFDDQFSVERPDGSNFTLKIRSTKLEDSAMYFCASSETWSETQYFGPGTRLLVL.

The chain couples TRBV5-1 to TRBJ2-3; D possibly corresponds to TRBD2 (5 bases). This CDR3 comprises 14 residues. The V end lost 5 bases, the J end lost 2 bases, and 12 bases lay between the germline ends. Looked up from germline, CDR1 is SGHRS and CDR2 is YFSETQ. CDR3 sequence reads: CASRVGEFTDTQYF. The DNA for the CDR3 is TGCGCCAGCAGAGTCGGGGAGTTCACAGATACGCAGTATTTT.

The gene calls are TRBV5-1 and TRBJ2-2; TRBD1 is a possible D gene (5 bases). Trimming shortened V by 4 bases and J by 0 bases, and 13 bases separated the two germline ends. The CDR3 is 16 amino acids. Germline V gene lookup returns CDR1 SGHRS and CDR2 YFSETQ. The CDR3 DNA reads TGCGCCAGCAGCCCTACCTCAGGGACGAACACCGGGGAGCTGTTTTTT. This gives the protein CASSPTSGTNTGELFF.

In this sample, this clone turned up a few times. This rearrangement joins TRBV7-8 to TRBJ2-5; 8 nucleotides match TRBD2. The CDR3 has 19 residues. V was clipped by 4 bases and J by 1 base; unmatched bases: 17. Germline V gene lookup returns CDR1 SGHVS and CDR2 FQNEAQ. In DNA, the CDR3 is TGTGCCAGCAGCTCGAACGTGTTCGGGGGGGGATATACCCAAGAGACCCAGTACTTC. It encodes CASSSNVFGGGYTQETQYF.

The rearrangement joins TRBV6-5 to TRBJ2-7; 10 positions match TRBD2. The CDR3 spans 15 residues. Per germline, CDR1 MNHEY and CDR2 SVGAGI. V gave up 6 bases and J gave up 7 bases; unmatched junction bases: 12. CDR3 amino acids: CASSRMGLAGEEQYF. CDR3 nucleotides: TGTGCCAGCAGCCGCATGGGGCTAGCGGGAGAAGAGCAGTACTTC.

V usage is TRBV6-6 and J usage is TRBJ1-1; 7 bases fit TRBD1. The germline V gene has CDR1 MNHNY and CDR2 SVGAGI (reference sequence). The trim removed 5 bases at V and 2 bases at J, leaving 5 bases unmatched. The CDR3 consists of 14 residues. CDR3 coding DNA: TGTGCCAGCAGTGACGGGACAGTTAACACTGAAGCTTTCTTT. Translating it yields CASSDGTVNTEAFF.

V gene TRBV19 combines with J gene TRBJ2-5, with 11 bases lining up with TRBD2. The V gene end was trimmed by 4 bases and the J gene end by 5 bases; junction bases not matched to a gene: 6. Germline loops: CDR1 LNHDA, CDR2 SQIVND (reference sequence). The CDR3 loop spans 15 amino acids. The CDR3 spells CASSSTSGRLETQYF. In nucleotides, the CDR3 is TGTGCCAGTAGTAGCACTAGCGGGAGACTCGAGACCCAGTACTTC.

The chain combines TRBV6-1 with TRBJ1-2, with a tentative D call TRBD1 (6 bases). The ends were cut back, 2 bases at V and 4 bases at J, with 14 bases in the middle. Germline CDR1 MNHNS, CDR2 SASEGT. CDR3 size: 15 residues. Written as DNA, the CDR3 is TGTGCCAGCAGTGAACGGGGGGGGGCTAGCTATGGCTACACCTTC. Residues: CASSERGGASYGYTF.

The chain combines TRBV15 with TRBJ2-7; 10 positions agree with TRBD2. CDR1 is LNHNV and CDR2 is YYDKDF in the germline V gene (reference sequence). This CDR3 comprises 14 residues. V gave up 0 bases and J gave up 6 bases; unmatched junction bases: 2. The CDR3 DNA is TGTGCCACCAGCAGAGAACTAGCGGGAAGCGAGCAGTACTTC. As protein: CATSRELAGSEQYF.

The chain couples TRBV2 to TRBJ2-2; TRBD1 aligns across 10 bases. With 7 bases clipped from V and 7 bases from J, the junction kept 9 bases outside the gene matches. Germline V lookup: CDR1 SNHLY, CDR2 FYNNEI. The CDR3 covers 15 residues. DNA for the CDR3: TGTGCCAGCAACTCCGGGACAGGGGTGAACGGGGAGCTGTTTTTT. Translating gives CASNSGTGVNGELFF.

This clone occurred a few times. V and J are TRBV7-7 and TRBJ2-1; 9 bases align to TRBD1. V trimming: 4 bases; J trimming: 9 bases; junction bases outside the gene matches: 4. This CDR3 contains 13 residues. Germline CDR1 SSHAT, CDR2 FNYEAQ (reference sequence). CDR3 bases: TGTGCCAGCAGCTGGGGACAGGGTACTGAGCAGTTCTTC. As protein: CASSWGQGTEQFF.

The chain links TRBV19 to TRBJ1-2; D is unresolved. Trimming cost V 3 bases and J 6 bases, with 8 bases left between them. Germline-derived CDR1 and CDR2 are LNHDA and SQIVND (reference sequence). This CDR3 comprises 12 residues. CDR3: CASSIPPDGYTF. The CDR3 DNA reads as TGTGCCAGTAGTATTCCTCCGGATGGCTACACCTTC.

The chain employs TRBV5-6 and TRBJ2-7, with 8 bases that match TRBD2. The CDR3 is 15 amino acids. V was pared by 2 bases and J by 4 bases, with 8 bases of the junction left unmatched. Germline V gives CDR1 SGHDT, CDR2 YYEEEE. In DNA form, the CDR3 reads TGTGCCAGCAGCTTTCAGCGGGAGATGCGATACGAGCAGTACTTC. Protein product: CASSFQREMRYEQYF. Complete variable domain (other parts from reference TRBV5-6 and TRBJ2-7): DAGVTQSPTHLIKTRGQQVTLRCSPKSGHDTVSWYQQALGQGPQFIFQYYEEEERQRGNFPDRFSGHQFPNYSSELNVNALLLGDSALYLCASSFQREMRYEQYFGPGTRLTVT.

This clone was counted only a few times. The chain carries TRBV6-1 and TRBJ2-7; maybe TRBD1 (6 bases). Germline loops: CDR1 MNHNS, CDR2 SASEGT. This CDR3 comprises 13 residues. Trimming took off 3 bases at V and 3 bases at J, with 9 bases between the two ends. The CDR3 region is CASSDRDIYEQYF. CDR3 nucleotides: TGTGCCAGCAGTGACAGGGACATCTACGAGCAGTACTTC.

This chain uses TRBV10-2 with TRBJ1-2; D not certain. The V end was cut by 0 bases, the J end by 8 bases, with 7 bases between. The CDR3 runs 12 residues. The V gene's germline CDR1 is WSHSY and CDR2 SAAADI. This CDR3 reads CASSESVQGYTF. CDR3 coding DNA: TGCGCCAGCAGTGAGTCTGTGCAGGGCTACACCTTC.

In this sample, this clone turned up once. The chain links TRBV29-1 to TRBJ2-5, with unresolved D. The CDR3 extends over 12 amino acids. The ends were cut back, 6 bases at V and 1 base at J, with 9 bases in the middle. Germline CDR1 reads SQVTM; CDR2 reads ANQGSEA. The CDR3 DNA follows: TGCAGCGTCCGGATTTCCCAAGAGACCCAGTACTTC. This sequence encodes CSVRISQETQYF.

V and J are TRBV11-1 and TRBJ2-5; 7 bases are a match to TRBD1. Germline loops: CDR1 SGHAT, CDR2 FQDESV (reference sequence). V shed 5 bases and J 0 bases; nucleotides not matched to a gene: 9. The CDR3 extends over 16 amino acids. The CDR3 region has the DNA TGTGCCAGCAGCCCACTGACAGGGCAAAACCAAGAGACCCAGTACTTC. This sequence encodes CASSPLTGQNQETQYF.

The chain recombines TRBV5-6 with TRBJ2-1, with 8 nucleotides matching TRBD1. Germline V gene lookup returns CDR1 SGHDT and CDR2 YYEEEE. With 5 bases clipped from V and 0 bases from J, the junction kept 4 bases outside the gene matches. The length of the CDR3 is 15 residues. CDR3: CASRTTGASYNEQFF. Here the CDR3 DNA reads TGTGCCAGCAGGACGACAGGGGCCTCCTACAATGAGCAGTTCTTC.

V is TRBV9 and J is TRBJ2-1; 9 nucleotides agree with TRBD2. Trimming removed 0 bases from V and 6 bases from J; junction bases left unmatched: 4. Germline V lookup: CDR1 SGDLS, CDR2 YYNGEE. CDR3 length: 15 residues. Here the CDR3 DNA reads TGTGCCAGCAGCGTAGGGGGCGGGGGGGCCAATGAGCAGTTCTTC. It is translated as CASSVGGGGANEQFF. Based on the CDR3 plus reference TRBV9 and TRBJ2-1, the full variable domain is DSGVTQTPKHLITATGQRVTLRCSPRSGDLSVYWYQQSLDQGLQFLIQYYNGEERAKGNILERFSAQQFPDLHSELNLSSLELGDSALYFCASSVGGGGANEQFFGPGTRLTVL.

The gene calls are TRBV2 and TRBJ2-7, with D possibly matching TRBD1 (6 bases). V lost 6 bases and J 6 bases, leaving 18 bases between the germline ends. The CDR3 is 14 amino acids. Germline CDR1 SNHLY, CDR2 FYNNEI. The CDR3 coding sequence is TGTGCCAGCAGCAGGGGCAGGGCGGCCCTCGAGCAGTACTTC. Translating gives CASSRGRAALEQYF. The whole variable domain, filled in from reference TRBV2 and TRBJ2-7, reads EPEVTQTPSHQVTQMGQEVILRCVPISNHLYFYWYRQILGQKVEFLVSFYNNEISEKSEIFDDQFSVERPDGSNFTLKIRSTKLEDSAMYFCASSRGRAALEQYFGPGTRLTVT.

This rearrangement joins TRBV2 to TRBJ2-7; D remains unclear. CDR3 length: 16 amino acids. V dropped 3 bases and J dropped 2 bases, with 17 bases sitting between them. Germline CDR1 SNHLY, CDR2 FYNNEI. This chain's CDR3 is CASSEPRHSGTYEQYF. DNA of the CDR3: TGTGCCAGCAGTGAGCCAAGGCACTCAGGCACCTACGAGCAGTACTTC. Full variable domain (outside the CDR3, taken from reference TRBV2 and TRBJ2-7): EPEVTQTPSHQVTQMGQEVILRCVPISNHLYFYWYRQILGQKVEFLVSFYNNEISEKSEIFDDQFSVERPDGSNFTLKIRSTKLEDSAMYFCASSEPRHSGTYEQYFGPGTRLTVT.

The CDR3 spells CASSPGTGSQPQHF. CDR3 nucleotide sequence: TGTGCCAGCAGCCCCGGGACAGGGAGTCAGCCCCAGCATTTT. This chain uses TRBV6-1 with TRBJ1-5; 9 positions match TRBD1. This CDR3 comprises 14 residues. Trimming cost V 6 bases and J 6 bases; bases outside gene matches: 6. From germline, CDR1 is MNHNS and CDR2 SASEGT.